Presented here are 23 T cell receptor beta chains from one specimen sequenced in a study of long-term antiretroviral therapy in people with HIV (dated 2022 in TCRdb). The immunoSEQ hsTCRB v3.0 assay was used at survey level resolution to sequence the TRB variable region. As stored in TCRdb, this immuneACCESS dataset retains in-frame rearrangements with V and J assigned. A fraction of the clones does not appear; measured against another copy, unresolved V genes explain less than half of the discrepancy, and the remainder lacks a known reason. The sample table records about 20,000 clones; almost 95% of these occur just once. Approximately 7.3% of the sample belongs to the ten largest clones. The specimen comprised unsorted PBMCs, sampled 4.4 years after starting antiretroviral therapy. These receptors came from a woman between 45 and 65 years old with HIV.

The V and J genes are TRBV30 and TRBJ2-1, with D tentatively TRBD2 (7 bases). CDR3 length: 13 amino acids. Trimming stripped 4 bases from V and 9 bases from J, with 16 bases between. The V gene's germline CDR1 is GTSNPN and CDR2 SVGIG (reference sequence). The CDR3: CAWMTGGPSEQFF. CDR3 bases: TGTGCCTGGATGACGGGGGGCCCCTCTGAGCAGTTCTTC.

This clone was found once. The chain is built from TRBV7-2 and TRBJ2-7; TRBD2 aligns across 8 bases. The CDR3 extends over 15 amino acids. Trimming took 6 bases from V and 5 from J; bases not matched to a gene: 12. Germline V gives CDR1 SGHTA, CDR2 FQGNSA. This CDR3 is CASSSHGGVIDEQYF. CDR3 coding DNA: TGTGCCAGCAGTTCGCACGGGGGGGTTATCGACGAGCAGTACTTC.

This chain links TRBV18 with TRBJ1-1; no definite D call. CDR3 length: 15 amino acids. V lost 3 bases, J lost 0 bases, and 11 bases lay in between. The germline V gene has CDR1 KGHSH and CDR2 LQKENI. The CDR3 DNA reads as TGTGCCAGCTCACCTATCCCGGGCATGAACACTGAAGCTTTCTTT. It codes for CASSPIPGMNTEAFF.

The chain has TRBV6-8 and TRBJ1-1; D is uncertain. V lost 8 bases and J 0 bases, leaving 1 base between the germline ends. The CDR3 is made up of 10 amino acids. From germline, CDR1 is MNHGY and CDR2 SAAAGT. In DNA, the CDR3 is TGTGCCAGCCTGAACACTGAAGCTTTCTTT. This translates into CASLNTEAFF.

V gene TRBV5-1 combines with J gene TRBJ1-2; no definite D call. Germline V lookup: CDR1 SGHRS, CDR2 YFSETQ. This CDR3 contains 13 residues. V lost 2 bases to trimming and J lost 4 bases, with 9 bases between them. CDR3 sequence reads: CASSFEPAYGYTF. The DNA of the CDR3 is TGCGCCAGCAGCTTTGAACCGGCCTATGGCTACACCTTC.

V usage is TRBV7-3 and J usage is TRBJ2-3; D unresolved. The CDR3 has 15 amino acids. Germline CDR1 is SGHTA and CDR2 is FQGTGA. Trimming shortened V by 5 bases and J by 2 bases, and 14 bases separated the two germline ends. The CDR3 protein is CASSPRGDYTDTQYF. The CDR3 DNA sequence: TGTGCCAGCAGCCCGCGAGGAGATTACACAGATACGCAGTATTTT.

The chain combines TRBV2 with TRBJ2-5; D is perhaps TRBD2 (6 bases). This CDR3 is 12 amino acids long. The V end lost 8 bases, the J end lost 1 base, and 8 bases lay between the germline ends. Germline V CDR1 and CDR2: SNHLY, FYNNEI. CDR3 amino acids: CASGGSQETQYF. DNA for the CDR3: TGTGCCAGCGGGGGGTCCCAAGAGACCCAGTACTTC.

The chain uses TRBV6-1 and TRBJ1-1, with 7 bases aligning to TRBD1. Germline V gives CDR1 MNHNS, CDR2 SASEGT. With V trimmed by 4 bases and J by 8 bases, 10 bases remained unmatched. The length of the CDR3 is 14 residues. The CDR3 here is CASSGATGEVEAFF. The CDR3 DNA follows: TGTGCCAGCAGTGGGGCTACAGGGGAGGTAGAAGCTTTCTTT.

J is TRBJ1-1 and V is TRBV30, with D possibly matching TRBD1 (5 bases). The CDR3 spans 11 residues. Between the trimmed V and J ends, which lost 3 bases and 10 bases, there was a span of 12 bases. Germline values: CDR1 GTSNPN, CDR2 SVGIG (reference sequence). The CDR3: CAWRQDEAAFF. The CDR3 DNA reads TGTGCCTGGAGACAGGACGAAGCAGCTTTCTTT.

The CDR3 DNA is TGTGCCAGCAGCGTTGTGTCGGGCGACGGAAACACCATATATTTT. Protein: CASSVVSGDGNTIYF. The chain links TRBV9 to TRBJ1-3; no definite D call. The CDR3 covers 15 residues. V was trimmed by 2 bases and J by 4 bases, leaving 13 bases between them. Germline CDR1 is SGDLS and CDR2 is YYNGEE.

The chain links TRBV12-5 to TRBJ1-2; TRBD1 agrees at 7 bases. CDR1 LGHNT and CDR2 FRNRAP come from the germline V gene. J gave up 7 bases and V 1 base, and 6 bases lay outside the gene matches. The length of the CDR3 is 14 residues. For the CDR3, the DNA is TGTGCTAGTGGTTTGGGACAGGGAAGGGTTGGCTACACCTTC. Its protein is CASGLGQGRVGYTF.

CDR3 coding DNA: TGTGCCAGCAGTTCCCAGGGAGACTATGGCTACACCTTC. Translating gives CASSSQGDYGYTF. The V gene is TRBV5-4, the J gene TRBJ1-2; possible D gene TRBD1, 5 bases. Trimming stripped 5 bases from V and 3 bases from J, with 11 bases between. The CDR3 contains 13 residues. The germline V gene has CDR1 SGHNT and CDR2 YYREEE (reference sequence).

This chain joins TRBV5-1 and TRBJ2-7; D unresolved. The CDR3 runs 13 residues. Trimming stripped 2 bases from V and 4 bases from J, with 10 bases between. Germline V gene data show CDR1 as SGHRS and CDR2 as YFSETQ. The CDR3 DNA sequence: TGCGCCAGCAGCTTTGAAGGGTTGTACGAGCAGTACTTC. It is translated as CASSFEGLYEQYF. The full variable domain, its missing parts supplied by reference TRBV5-1 and TRBJ2-7, is KAGVTQTPRYLIKTRGQQVTLSCSPISGHRSVSWYQQTPGQGLQFLFEYFSETQRNKGNFPGRFSGRQFSNSRSEMNVSTLELGDSALYLCASSFEGLYEQYFGPGTRLTVT.

This rearrangement joins TRBV29-1 to TRBJ1-1; 7 nucleotides line up with TRBD1. CDR3 size: 13 residues. The germline gives CDR1 SQVTM, CDR2 ANQGSEA. V trimming: 7 bases; J trimming: 4 bases; junction bases outside the gene matches: 9. CDR3 DNA sequence: TGCAGCGCCAACTGGGACAGTTCCACTGAAGCTTTCTTT. Its translation is CSANWDSSTEAFF. Filled out from reference TRBV29-1 and TRBJ1-1, the complete variable domain reads SAVISQKPSRDICQRGTSLTIQCQVDSQVTMMFWYRQQPGQSLTLIATANQGSEATYESGFVIDKFPISRPNLTFSTLTVSNMSPEDSSIYLCSANWDSSTEAFFGQGTRLTVV.

The chain carries TRBV4-2 and TRBJ1-6; 7 nucleotides line up with TRBD1. Germline CDR1 and CDR2: LGHNA and YNFKEQ. With 0 bases clipped from V and 12 bases from J, the junction kept 8 bases outside the gene matches. The CDR3 totals 15 residues. Here the CDR3 reads CASSQEDDRERPLHF. CDR3 nucleotides: TGTGCCAGCAGCCAAGAAGATGACAGGGAGCGACCCCTCCACTTT.

The CDR3 region is CATSRAQGGLLPFSSTDTQYF. The CDR3 coding sequence is TGTGCCACCAGCAGAGCCCAGGGGGGTTTACTACCCTTCTCTAGCACAGATACGCAGTATTTT. V gene TRBV15 combines with J gene TRBJ2-3; the D gene is possibly TRBD1 (7 bases). CDR3 size: 21 residues. CDR1 is LNHNV and CDR2 is YYDKDF in the germline V gene (reference sequence). Trimming took off 1 base at V and 0 bases at J, with 26 bases between the two ends.

V usage is TRBV15 and J usage is TRBJ1-2; the match to TRBD1 covers 7 bases. The CDR3 extends over 17 amino acids. The V segment lost 0 bases and the J segment 4 bases; nucleotides outside the gene matches: 11. Germline V gives CDR1 LNHNV, CDR2 YYDKDF (reference sequence). The CDR3 loop is CATSRDFGYTGAYGYTF. The CDR3 DNA reads as TGTGCCACCAGCAGAGATTTCGGCTACACAGGGGCCTATGGCTACACCTTC.

The CDR3 loop is CASSTRQDGQETQYF. For the CDR3, the DNA is TGTGCCAGCAGCACACGACAGGACGGGCAAGAGACCCAGTACTTC. This sequence joins TRBV9 and TRBJ2-5; D perhaps matches TRBD1 (6 bases). V dropped 4 bases and J dropped 2 bases, with 15 bases sitting between them. Germline CDR1 and CDR2: SGDLS and YYNGEE. The CDR3 spans 15 residues. The variable domain in full, completed from reference TRBV9 and TRBJ2-5, reads DSGVTQTPKHLITATGQRVTLRCSPRSGDLSVYWYQQSLDQGLQFLIQYYNGEERAKGNILERFSAQQFPDLHSELNLSSLELGDSALYFCASSTRQDGQETQYFGPGTRLLVL.

The chain is built from TRBV5-4 and TRBJ1-2, with 10 bases aligning to TRBD1. CDR1 is SGHNT and CDR2 is YYREEE in the germline V gene (reference sequence). V lost 5 bases to trimming and J lost 3 bases; unmatched junction nucleotides: 13. The CDR3 sequence is 17 residues long. The CDR3 DNA sequence: TGTGCCAGCAGTCCCGGGGACAGGGGCCCCCCCTACTATGGCTACACCTTC. Amino acid sequence: CASSPGDRGPPYYGYTF.

The genes are TRBV7-2 and TRBJ1-1; tentative D call: TRBD1 (6 bases). The CDR3 has 15 residues. V was pared by 1 base and J by 5 bases, with 14 bases between. Germline loops: CDR1 SGHTA, CDR2 FQGNSA. CDR3 bases: TGTGCCAGCAGCTTAGGTCGGGGGGCGAGGACTGAAGCTTTCTTT. Encoded protein: CASSLGRGARTEAFF.

The V and J genes are TRBV7-9 and TRBJ2-5; 9 nucleotides align to TRBD1. Germline lookup yields CDR1 SEHNR and CDR2 FQNEAQ (reference sequence). The CDR3 is 15 residues long. Unmatched junction bases numbered 5, after V lost 1 base and J lost 5 bases. CDR3 protein: CASSLGPTGGETQYF. The CDR3 nucleotides read TGTGCCAGCAGCTTAGGGCCGACAGGGGGTGAGACCCAGTACTTC.

V gene TRBV18 combines with J gene TRBJ2-2; possible D gene TRBD1, 5 bases. V shed 6 bases and J shed 6 bases, with 11 bases lying between them. The CDR3 totals 13 residues. The germline CDR1 and CDR2 sequences are KGHSH and LQKENI. DNA for the CDR3: TGTGCCAGCTCGTTCGACAGTCCCGGGGAGCTGTTTTTT. Translated: CASSFDSPGELFF.

The chain carries TRBV6-5 and TRBJ1-6; no reliable D call. The CDR3 has 14 amino acids. Per germline, CDR1 MNHEY and CDR2 SVGAGI. Trimming took off 2 bases at V and 10 bases at J, with 12 bases between the two ends. For the CDR3, the DNA is TGTGCCAGCAGTTACCAAGAAGCGCGATCACCCCTCCACTTT. This encodes CASSYQEARSPLHF.